The clone carrying this TCR beta chain was seen a handful of times. Antigen: not known. TCRdb reprocessed the RT-PCR reads via MiXCR and lists one record per CDR3 protein. There are roughly 170,000 distinct CDR3 sequences in the sample; around 9.2% occur only once, and about a tenth lies in the top ten. The sample comes from a study of response to subunit inactivated influenza vaccine. General observations from the study: After each seasonal influenza vaccination, few new T cells are recruited, the authors suggested.

The germline V gene encodes CDR1 PRHDT and CDR2 FYEKMQ (reference sequence). CDR3 length: 15 residues. The V gene end was trimmed by 5 bases and the J gene end by 6 bases; junction bases not matched to a gene: 7. The sequenced sample was non-naive T cells sorted from PBMCs, obtained on the day of vaccination. This receptor was taken from a man in his forties or fifties who received an inactivated influenza vaccine. The V call is TRBV13, the J call TRBJ1-4, with TRBD1 identical over 9 bases. Here the CDR3 DNA reads TGTGCCAGCAGCACATACGGGACAGGGTATGAAAAACTGTTTTTT. It translates to CASSTYGTGYEKLFF.